Below are 26 T cell receptor beta chains sequenced from a single sample in a study of cytomegalovirus exposure and HLA in healthy donors. This PCR relied on a set of 60 Vbeta primers and 13 Jbeta primers. The assay was immunoSEQ multiplex PCR, and TCRdb's table has in-frame clones only and misses some. This sample has approximately 200,000 clones, with around 85% found just once. Sequencing was done on a sample of PBMCs. Source of these receptors: a woman between 45 and 65 years old in good health and CMV-seronegative.

This clone was seen a single time. The chain is built from TRBV19 and TRBJ2-2; 7 nucleotides agree with TRBD1. Germline values: CDR1 LNHDA, CDR2 SQIVND (reference sequence). The CDR3 contains 15 residues. The V gene end was trimmed by 4 bases and the J gene end by 5 bases; junction bases not matched to a gene: 7. The CDR3 DNA sequence: TGTGCCAGTAGTACCTCGACAGGGCAGACCGGGGAGCTGTTTTTT. The encoded protein is CASSTSTGQTGELFF.

This CDR3 is CASSSRDREYEQYF. The CDR3 nucleotides read TGTGCCAGCAGCTCCCGGGACAGGGAATACGAGCAGTACTTC. This chain connects TRBV7-2 to TRBJ2-7; 9 nucleotides agree with TRBD1. Germline V gene data show CDR1 as SGHTA and CDR2 as FQGNSA. Germline trimming cut 4 bases from V and 4 bases from J; bases unmatched to any gene: 5. This CDR3 comprises 14 residues.

The chain is built from TRBV7-2 and TRBJ2-3, with 8 positions matching TRBD2. The length of the CDR3 is 15 residues. V trimming: 7 bases; J trimming: 3 bases; junction bases outside the gene matches: 9. The V gene's germline CDR1 is SGHTA and CDR2 FQGNSA. CDR3 sequence reads: CASTQLAGSTDTQYF. In DNA form, the CDR3 reads TGTGCCAGCACCCAATTAGCGGGGTCTACAGATACGCAGTATTTT.

This CDR3 is CASSFKGRVHNEQFF. The CDR3 DNA reads as TGTGCCAGCAGCTTCAAGGGCAGGGTCCACAATGAGCAGTTCTTC. The rearrangement links TRBV5-8 to TRBJ2-1, with a possible D match to TRBD1 (5 bases). Germline lookup yields CDR1 SGHTS and CDR2 YDEGEE. V lost 2 bases and J lost 5, with 14 bases in between. There are 15 residues in the CDR3.

This clone has just one count. In nucleotides, the CDR3 is TGTGCCAGCAGCTTAAAGGCGGGGGCCGGGGAGCTGTTTTTT. Translated: CASSLKAGAGELFF. The genes are TRBV7-2 and TRBJ2-2; 7 bases align to TRBD2. Germline lookup yields CDR1 SGHTA and CDR2 FQGNSA. This CDR3 is 14 amino acids long. With V trimmed by 2 bases and J by 6 bases, 3 bases remained unmatched.

This clone was detected only once. The chain has TRBV19 and TRBJ1-5; a possible D gene is TRBD1 (6 bases). V lost 6 bases, J lost 1 base, and 13 bases lay in between. The CDR3 runs 15 residues. In germline, CDR1 is LNHDA, CDR2 SQIVND (reference sequence). The CDR3 spells CASSDTGRSNQPQHF. The CDR3 DNA reads TGTGCCAGTAGCGACACAGGGAGAAGCAATCAGCCCCAGCATTTT.

The genes are TRBV18 and TRBJ1-3, with TRBD1 as a possible D gene (6 bases). The CDR3 covers 16 residues. V lost 3 bases to trimming and J lost 0 bases, with 12 bases between them. CDR1 and CDR2 (germline): KGHSH, LQKENI. In DNA, the CDR3 is TGTGCCAGCTCACCCCTGGACAGTAACTCTGGAAACACCATATATTTT. It specifies CASSPLDSNSGNTIYF.

The genes are TRBV19 and TRBJ1-5; D possibly corresponds to TRBD1 (6 bases). Germline-derived CDR1 and CDR2 are LNHDA and SQIVND (reference sequence). V shed 4 bases and J shed 0 bases, with 16 bases lying between them. The CDR3 consists of 17 residues. CDR3 nucleotide sequence: TGTGCCAGTAGTACCGCGAGAAGGGGGTCTAGCAATCAGCCCCAGCATTTT. It is translated as CASSTARRGSSNQPQHF.

The chain carries TRBV6-1 and TRBJ2-2, with a weak D call TRBD1 (6 bases). The V gene lost 7 bases and the J gene lost 2 bases, with 14 bases spanning the gap. Germline assignment: CDR1 MNHNS and CDR2 SASEGT. CDR3 length: 15 amino acids. CDR3 sequence reads: CASKRAGTNTGELFF. CDR3 sequence (DNA): TGTGCCAGCAAAAGGGCAGGGACAAACACCGGGGAGCTGTTTTTT.

The chain joins TRBV11-1 to TRBJ2-1; 8 positions agree with TRBD2. Trimming cost V 5 bases and J 7 bases; bases outside gene matches: 13. The germline V gene encodes CDR1 SGHAT and CDR2 FQDESV (reference sequence). The CDR3 length is 16 residues. This CDR3 reads CASSPWRAGVENEQFF. CDR3 DNA sequence: TGTGCCAGCAGCCCCTGGCGAGCGGGAGTGGAAAATGAGCAGTTCTTC.

This clone was seen once. This chain joins TRBV4-1 and TRBJ2-2; 8 nucleotides line up with TRBD1. V shed 4 bases and J 5 bases; nucleotides not matched to a gene: 0. The CDR3 consists of 13 residues. CDR1 MGHRA and CDR2 YSYEKL come from the germline V gene. For the CDR3, the DNA is TGCGCCAGCAGCCGACAGGGGACCGGGGAGCTGTTTTTT. It specifies CASSRQGTGELFF.

J is TRBJ2-3 and V is TRBV7-3; maybe TRBD2 (6 bases). Trimming took 3 bases from V and 0 from J, leaving 7 bases between them. Germline assignment: CDR1 SGHTA and CDR2 FQGTGA. The CDR3 consists of 14 residues. In DNA form, the CDR3 reads TGTGCCAGCAGCTTCGGGACTAGCACAGATACGCAGTATTTT. It yields the protein CASSFGTSTDTQYF.

This clone was observed at least ten times. The CDR3 bases are TGTGCCAGCAGTGCTGGGACTAGTCACACCGGGGAGCTGTTTTTT. Its translation is CASSAGTSHTGELFF. The gene calls are TRBV28 and TRBJ2-2; 8 bases are shared with TRBD2. Germline-derived CDR1 and CDR2 are MDHEN and SYDVKM. V lost 5 bases to trimming and J lost 3 bases; unmatched junction nucleotides: 5. This CDR3 contains 15 residues.

The chain recombines TRBV19 with TRBJ1-2, with D possibly being TRBD1 (5 bases). Germline assignment: CDR1 LNHDA and CDR2 SQIVND (reference sequence). The germline V and J ends were trimmed by 2 bases and 1 base, with 11 bases remaining between them. The CDR3 runs 15 residues. CDR3 DNA: TGTGCCAGTAGTATAAGGGGATCGAATAACTATGGCTACACCTTC. Residues: CASSIRGSNNYGYTF.

This clone was counted once. This chain uses TRBV9 with TRBJ1-1, with no clear D. Germline V lookup: CDR1 SGDLS, CDR2 YYNGEE. The length of the CDR3 is 12 residues. Trimming took 0 bases from V and 11 from J, leaving 11 bases between them. The CDR3, as DNA: TGTGCCAGCAGCGTAGGGGGAGCGGTGGCTTTCTTT. This translates into CASSVGGAVAFF.

CDR3 sequence: CASRLAEGYNEQFF. For the CDR3, the DNA is TGTGCCAGCAGGCTAGCGGAGGGTTACAATGAGCAGTTCTTC. V usage is TRBV11-2 and J usage is TRBJ2-1; 7 bases are shared with TRBD2. The CDR3 is made up of 14 amino acids. CDR1 is SGHAT, CDR2 FQNNGV, per germline. Trimming at V came to 6 bases and at J to 4 bases, leaving 6 bases not matched to a gene.

The J gene is TRBJ1-2, the V gene TRBV27, with D possibly being TRBD1 (5 bases). This CDR3 has 15 residues. CDR1 MNHEY and CDR2 SMNVEV come from the germline V gene (reference sequence). The V end lost 3 bases, the J end lost 0 bases, and 11 bases lay between the germline ends. In nucleotides, the CDR3 is TGTGCCAGCAGTTTGTCAGGGCCTTCTAACTATGGCTACACCTTC. Translation: CASSLSGPSNYGYTF.

This clone appeared once. Relative to the germline gene, one junction end is altered; a read error may explain this. The chain employs TRBV7-9 and TRBJ2-7, with 8 nucleotides matching TRBD1. Germline V gives CDR1 SEHNR, CDR2 FQNEAQ (reference sequence). The CDR3 length is 17 residues. CDR3 amino acids: CSSSSTLGQGAGYEQYF. CDR3 coding DNA: TGTTCCAGCAGCTCGACCCTGGGTCAGGGGGCAGGCTACGAGCAGTACTTC. Complete variable domain (other parts from reference TRBV7-9 and TRBJ2-7): DTGVSQNPRHKITKRGQNVTFRCDPISEHNRLYWYRQTLGQGPEFLTYFQNEAQLEKSRLLSDRFSAERPKGSFSTLEIQRTEQGDSAMYLCSSSSTLGQGAGYEQYFGPGTRLTVT.

The chain has TRBV18 and TRBJ2-2; D ambiguous. The germline CDR1 and CDR2 sequences are KGHSH and LQKENI. This CDR3 comprises 13 residues. Trimming cost V 4 bases and J 5 bases, with 8 bases left between them. The CDR3 sequence is CASSLQKTGELFF. The CDR3 nucleotides are TGTGCCAGCTCACTACAGAAAACCGGGGAGCTGTTTTTT.

J is TRBJ1-2 and V is TRBV25-1; 8 bases agree with TRBD1. Trimming cost V 4 bases and J 4 bases; bases outside gene matches: 8. The CDR3 contains 15 residues. The germline V gene has CDR1 MGHDK and CDR2 SYGVNS. CDR3 nucleotides: TGTGCCAGCAGTGCGACTTCAGGGGGCGCCTATGGCTACACCTTC. It yields the protein CASSATSGGAYGYTF.

The chain links TRBV7-6 to TRBJ1-1; TRBD1 aligns across 7 bases. This CDR3 has 15 residues. The ends lost 4 bases at V and 1 base at J; junction bases unmatched: 6. CDR1 is SGHVS and CDR2 is FNYEAQ in the germline V gene. The chain's CDR3 is CASSSGQAGNTEAFF. CDR3 in DNA: TGTGCCAGCAGCTCAGGACAGGCCGGGAACACTGAAGCTTTCTTT.

The DNA of the CDR3 is TGTGCCAGCTCACAGCCGGGACAGAGCTCTGGAAACACCATATATTTT. This codes for CASSQPGQSSGNTIYF. The chain joins TRBV18 to TRBJ1-3; 7 bases map to TRBD1. The V gene's germline CDR1 is KGHSH and CDR2 LQKENI. The CDR3 is made up of 16 amino acids. With 4 bases clipped from V and 0 bases from J, the junction kept 6 bases outside the gene matches. Drawing the rest from reference TRBV18 and TRBJ1-3, the complete variable domain is NAGVMQNPRHLVRRRGQEARLRCSPMKGHSHVYWYRQLPEEGLKFMVYLQKENIIDESGMPKERFSAEFPKEGPSILRIQQVVRGDSAAYFCASSQPGQSSGNTIYFGEGSWLTVV.

The rearrangement joins TRBV6-5 to TRBJ1-2, with 8 bases matching TRBD1. The germline CDR1 and CDR2 sequences are MNHEY and SVGAGI. Germline trimming cut 7 bases from V and 0 bases from J; bases unmatched to any gene: 7. CDR3 length: 15 amino acids. This CDR3 is CASTLDRATNYGYTF. Here the CDR3 DNA reads TGTGCCAGCACCTTGGACAGGGCAACTAACTATGGCTACACCTTC.

This chain links TRBV6-5 with TRBJ2-3; 8 bases match TRBD2. The CDR3 covers 15 residues. CDR1 is MNHEY, CDR2 SVGAGI, per germline. The V and J ends lost 6 bases and 7 bases, in that order; junction bases with no gene match: 12. The DNA for the CDR3 is TGTGCCAGCAGGCTTACAGCGGGAGAGGAAAATACGCAGTATTTT. Translated: CASRLTAGEENTQYF.

The chain joins TRBV5-5 to TRBJ1-4, with D unclear. This CDR3 comprises 15 residues. Deletions cut 3 bases from V and 4 bases from J, with 13 bases between. CDR1 is SGHKS and CDR2 is YYEKEE in the germline V gene (reference sequence). The CDR3 loop is CASSSSMADNEKLFF. CDR3 sequence (DNA): TGTGCCAGCAGCTCGTCTATGGCGGATAATGAAAAACTGTTTTTT.

The chain couples TRBV19 to TRBJ2-1; 7 positions agree with TRBD2. Per germline, CDR1 LNHDA and CDR2 SQIVND (reference sequence). The V gene end was trimmed by 4 bases and the J gene end by 9 bases; junction bases not matched to a gene: 12. This CDR3 spans 15 amino acids. The CDR3 sequence is CASSRPGAGEAEQFF. As DNA, the CDR3 is TGTGCCAGTAGTAGGCCCGGGGCGGGAGAGGCTGAGCAGTTCTTC.